Below, one T cell receptor beta chain is given with its context. This clonotype was seen once. Its antigen is currently not known. No quality values exist for individual bases; no much larger clone is one base distant. Evidence from a single read is weak. The entry originates in a study of blood T cells in healthy people across ages (dated by TCRdb to about 2015). A note on the overall study: Template switching captured roughly one uniquely barcoded TCR beta cDNA molecule per two T cells in model experiments. Age-related changes in TCR beta repertoire diversity were measured in the study by deep sequencing normalized with unique cDNA molecular identifiers. Donors of different ages were randomly distributed across sequencing lanes to avoid experimental bias. The donors were divided into four age groups: young (average around 17 years), middle-aged (almost 40), aged (approximately 62) and long-lived (around 87). For two donors (one aged 18 to 30 and one aged 80 or older), the study analyzed two additional independent replicas of 1 million unique cDNA reads from the same blood draw. The paper's findings and limits, for the study overall: As age increased, observed TCR beta diversity per million T cells dropped in a roughly linear way, and a significant reduction was already evident by age about 36. Because donor CMV infection status was unknown, age-related changes in expanded clonotypes were potentially confounded. Compared with the aged group, the long-lived group had more naive CD4+ T cells, fewer expanded clones and increased TCR diversity, a pattern suggesting age selection. Estimates of total diversity based on one million sequenced T cells were regarded as lower bounds and as underestimates. The percentage of naive T cells measured by flow cytometry correlated strongly with observed TCR beta diversity. Since profiling was done on bulk unsorted PBMCs, naive and antigen-experienced compartments could not be conclusively compared.

Its CDR3 holds 14 amino acids, cysteine through phenylalanine. Solely the CDR3 DNA is kept, with 42 bases framed from the first base. Unmatched junction bases come to 7, with V trimmed by 5 bases and J by 6 bases. The library was built by means of 5' RACE. Sequencing was performed on an Illumina HiSeq 2500. A second PCR of about 7 to 12 cycles was performed with a sample-barcoded 5' primer and a J-beta primer mix. A unique molecular identifier was introduced onto each TCR beta cDNA molecule by a template-switch 5' adaptor carrying 12 random nucleotides. At least 2.5 million CDR3-containing paired-end reads were obtained from each sample. The Mint cDNA synthesis kit, primed by a TRBC-specific oligonucleotide, was used to synthesize first-strand cDNA from all RNA. After uracil-DNA glycosylase treatment, a first 18-cycle PCR used universal primers M1SS and BC2_uni_R on all cDNA. Processing in the source paper ran as follows. For normalization, 1 million high-quality reads were randomly selected from each sample, with every read carrying a distinct molecular identifier. Instead of being binned into consensus sequences, reads that shared molecular identifiers were thrown out. MiTCR, with a Q25 quality threshold and the strictest error-elimination algorithm, was used for CDR3 identification, clonotype clustering and error correction. A nonparametric unseen species model using Euler transformation provided a lower-bound estimate of total TCR beta diversity. The public reads were reprocessed in TCRdb via fastp at Q25 and MiXCR, keeping in-frame beta chains. Rows matching on CDR3 protein sequence are summarized as one entry with the most common DNA and genes. TCRdb's processing, not the authors' own work, is the source of the V and J calls. Within this sample are 650,000 to 1,000,000 distinct CDR3 sequences, with about 37% of them counted one time only. Together, the top ten hold over 10% of the sample.

The donors were roughly 39 Caucasian individuals from Russia, aged about 6 to 95 years, who were systemically healthy. Around 10 milliliters of peripheral blood were drawn from each donor into EDTA-treated Vacutainer tubes. Ficoll-Paque density-gradient centrifugation was used to isolate PBMCs, with at least 6 million obtained per sample. Total RNA, at least 5.5 micrograms per sample, was extracted from PBMCs with Trizol reagent. For every donor, an aliquot of PBMCs went through flow cytometry to measure the percentages of naive CD45RAhigh/CD27high T cells. This sequence originates from a man aged 18 to 30 in good health. Input material: blood. The chain was built from TRBV12-3 or TRBV12-4 and TRBJ1-2; 9 bases in the junction line up with TRBD1. The DNA is as follows: TGTGCCAGCAGTGTCTCGACAGGGGGAAATGGCTACACCTTC. Translated, it reads CASSVSTGGNGYTF.